The entry that follows covers one T cell receptor (beta chain) sequence. This clone has just a few counts. Its antigen remains undetermined. Qualities for individual bases were not recorded, and no much larger clone is one base off. Each collaborating institution followed its own protocols to collect whole blood in K2EDTA tubes. Collaborator samples were shipped for TCRbeta analysis as frozen whole blood, isolated PBMCs, or DNA extracted from either sample type. In the germline V gene, CDR1 corresponds to SQVTM and CDR2 to ANQGSEA. From its cysteine to its phenylalanine, the CDR3 spans 16 amino acids. The read is trimmed to its CDR3 DNA, 48 bases read in frame from base 1. V trim: 0 bases; J trim: 5 bases; unmatched bases: 12. TCRbeta CDR3 regions were amplified from genomic DNA by means of the immunoSEQ Assay, a bias-controlled multiplex PCR. In the source study's methods: The number of nucleated cells in each sample was estimated by amplification of reference gene primers within the assay. To quantify the absolute abundance of each unique TCRbeta CDR3 rearrangement, sequence reads were collapsed and filtered. Productive Simpson clonality was computed per sample as the square root of Simpson's diversity index over productive rearrangements. This immuneACCESS table, as held by TCRdb, lists in-frame sequences with V and J called but not all clones. Of the missing ones, under half trace to an unresolved V gene in checked studies; the others have no known cause. V and J calls and clone size are those listed in that table; D and trimming were worked out from the DNA. The sample profile shows about 3,700 clones; about 70% of them were found once. The top ten clonotypes cover roughly 47% of the sample.

The data originate from a study of blood T cell repertoires in COVID-19 (TCRdb year 2020). As for the study more broadly: The collaborator samples originated in the United States, Italy and Spain and spanned the acute and convalescent phases of COVID-19. Where available, HLA class I and class II types were obtained from metadata supplied by the sample provider rather than from assay-based typing. A de-identified subject ID, COVID-19 status, age in years and sex were almost always included in the sample metadata. The dataset comprised deeply sampled blood TCRbeta repertoires from subjects exposed to, actively infected with, or recovered from COVID-19. The material from the prospective study consisted of cDNA or gDNA derived from T cells, B-cell-depleted T cells, or PBMCs. The repertoires were released in a freely available public database meant as a resource for research on the immune response to SARS-CoV-2. Samples came from the ongoing ImmuneRACE study (first 160 participants) plus 1,254 subjects from 6 global collaborators.

Points the paper makes about the study in general: The amount of clinical and demographic metadata varied by source and participant and was provided uncurated.

Sequenced sample: peripheral blood. The rearranged segments are TRBV29-1 and TRBJ1-2, and 7 junctional nucleotides match TRBD1. The clonotype was recovered from a human donor in a cohort sampled during active COVID-19. The CDR3 in this case is CSVEETSDREIYGYTF. Read as DNA, the sequence is TGCAGCGTTGAAGAAACCTCCGACAGGGAGATTTATGGCTACACCTTC.